The present entry profiles one TCR beta chain with its context. Assay: immunoSEQ multiplex PCR; the TCRdb copy retains only in-frame clones and omits some. The table includes over 85,000 clones, approximately 90% detected once. This sample stems from a study of control samples from healthy donors and cancer patients. Germline CDR1 LGHDT, CDR2 YNNKEL (reference sequence). The CDR3 covers 18 residues. The V end lost 0 bases, the J end lost 5 bases, and 22 bases lay between the germline ends. The specimen sequenced was PBMCs. J is TRBJ1-2 and V is TRBV3-1 (or the pseudogene TRBV3-2), with D uncertain. The clonotype comes from a woman in her sixties with lung cancer. CDR3 amino acids: CASSQEVLVYSFGYGYTF. CDR3 DNA: TGTGCCAGCAGCCAAGAAGTTCTGGTTTACAGCTTTGGGTATGGCTACACCTTC.